This is a list of T cell receptor beta chains from one sample in a study of T-cell memory formation after mild COVID-19. MiXCR, applied by TCRdb to the 5' RACE reads, yields one record per CDR3 protein. The table records around 340,000 distinct CDR3 sequences, roughly an eighth of them present only once. The specimen sequenced was PBMCs or a T cell subset sorted from them (not recorded which). The origin of the receptors is a man aged 18 to 30 who had mild COVID-19 (a few samples of this study predate the infection). Cell type and time point are not known. CDR3s include the opening cysteine and the closing phenylalanine or tryptophan. D genes are given only for firm matches. Expanded clones get a size class; other rows say once, few or many, or leave the size out.

TRBV6-6	TRBD2	14	TRBJ2-5	few	CASGTGGYQETQYF	TGTGCCAGCGGTACGGGGGGATACCAAGAGACCCAGTACTTC
TRBV6-5	NA	15	TRBJ1-4	NA	CASSYVPQTDEKLFF	TGTGCCAGCAGTTACGTTCCACAGACGGATGAAAAACTGTTTTTT
TRBV5-1	NA	14	TRBJ2-3	few	CASSLDQGRDTQYF	TGCGCCAGCAGCTTGGACCAGGGGCGAGATACGCAGTATTTT
TRBV7-2	NA	13	TRBJ1-1	many	CASSLSENTEAFF	TGTGCCAGCAGCTTATCAGAAAACACTGAAGCTTTCTTT
TRBV6-6	NA	14	TRBJ2-3	few	CATRDLTSTDTQYF	TGTGCCACCCGGGACTTGACTAGCACAGATACGCAGTATTTT
TRBV15	NA	13	TRBJ1-2	few	CATSRGALEGYTF	TGTGCCACCAGCAGGGGGGCCCTGGAGGGCTACACCTTC
TRBV9	NA	13	TRBJ1-1	few	CASARGEGTEAFF	TGTGCCAGCGCGCGGGGGGAGGGAACTGAAGCTTTCTTT
TRBV5-1	NA	13	TRBJ1-4	many	CASSRNLNEKLFF	TGCGCCAGCAGCCGAAACTTAAATGAAAAACTGTTTTTT
TRBV4-2	TRBD1	16	TRBJ2-5	few	CASSPKRGLFRETQYF	TGTGCCAGCAGCCCGAAGAGGGGGCTCTTCCGAGAGACCCAGTACTTC
TRBV30	NA	13	TRBJ1-4	few	CAWSVQGIEKLFF	TGTGCCTGGAGTGTACAAGGGATTGAAAAACTGTTTTTT
TRBV11-2	NA	14	TRBJ2-3	many	CASSPGLGPDTQYF	TGTGCCAGCAGCCCCGGTCTCGGGCCAGATACGCAGTATTTT
TRBV4-3	NA	15	TRBJ1-1	few	CASSGLGMPNTEAFF	TGCGCCAGCAGCGGCCTAGGGATGCCGAACACTGAAGCTTTCTTT
TRBV7-2	TRBD1	15	TRBJ2-1	NA	CASSLYRGAYNEQFF	TGTGCCAGCAGCTTATACAGGGGAGCCTACAATGAGCAGTTCTTC
TRBV3-1	NA	16	TRBJ2-7	NA	CASSQGRGTVAREQYF	TGTGCCAGCAGCCAGGGGAGGGGGACAGTGGCGCGCGAGCAGTACTTC
TRBV2	TRBD2	16	TRBJ2-1	NA	CASSVPASGAYNEQFF	TGTGCCAGCAGTGTCCCGGCTAGCGGGGCCTACAATGAGCAGTTCTTC
TRBV20-1	NA	13	TRBJ1-1	NA	CSARVGGNTEAFF	TGCAGTGCTAGAGTTGGGGGGAACACTGAAGCTTTCTTT
TRBV5-1	NA	16	TRBJ2-3	many	CASSRASRLSTDTQYF	TGCGCCAGCAGCCGGGCCTCGCGACTTTCCACAGATACGCAGTATTTT
TRBV11-2	NA	15	TRBJ2-5	few	CASSSSPGSGETQYF	TGTGCCAGCAGCTCTAGCCCGGGGTCTGGAGAGACCCAGTACTTC
TRBV4-1	NA	16	TRBJ2-1	NA	CASKPGLGFSYNEQFF	TGCGCCAGCAAGCCAGGGCTGGGGTTCTCCTACAATGAGCAGTTCTTC
TRBV7-6	NA	15	TRBJ1-1	NA	CASSFPPGLNTEAFF	TGTGCCAGCAGCTTTCCTCCGGGCCTGAACACTGAAGCTTTCTTT
TRBV28	TRBD2	13	TRBJ2-1	few	CASRTGGPGEQFF	TGTGCCAGCAGAACGGGGGGACCCGGTGAGCAGTTCTTC
TRBV6-6	NA	17	TRBJ1-2	NA	CASRPFETERTNYGYTF	TGTGCCAGCAGGCCCTTCGAGACCGAGAGAACTAACTATGGCTACACCTTC
TRBV5-1	NA	14	TRBJ1-1	NA	CASSTQGTETEAFF	TGCGCCAGCAGCACCCAGGGTACGGAAACTGAAGCTTTCTTT
TRBV4-2	TRBD1	17	TRBJ2-1	many	CASSQGGGQGTYNEQFF	TGTGCCAGCAGCCAAGGCGGGGGACAGGGCACCTACAATGAGCAGTTCTTC
TRBV3-1	TRBD1	16	TRBJ1-1	few	CASSQGAGGLGAEAFF	TGTGCCAGCAGCCAAGGAGCAGGGGGCTTGGGGGCTGAAGCTTTCTTT
TRBV12-3/TRBV12-4	TRBD2	17	TRBJ2-2	NA	CASSLGLAGIEAGELFF	TGTGCCAGCAGTTTAGGCCTAGCGGGGATCGAAGCCGGGGAGCTGTTTTTT
TRBV2	TRBD1	14	TRBJ2-7	few	CASAGAGGNYEQYF	TGTGCCAGCGCAGGGGCAGGGGGAAACTACGAGCAGTACTTC
TRBV7-2	NA	14	TRBJ2-5	NA	CASSPSSSWETQYF	TGTGCCAGCAGCCCCTCAAGTTCTTGGGAGACCCAGTACTTC
TRBV9	TRBD1	16	TRBJ2-3	few	CASSVFQGESTDTQYF	TGTGCCAGCAGCGTATTCCAGGGGGAGAGCACAGATACGCAGTATTTT
TRBV6-2/TRBV6-3	NA	13	TRBJ2-5	NA	CASNRHGSGAQYF	TGTGCCAGCAATAGACACGGCTCAGGCGCCCAGTACTTC
TRBV12-3/TRBV12-4	TRBD1	15	TRBJ2-7	NA	CASSFVGTGGYEQYF	TGTGCCAGCAGTTTCGTCGGGACAGGGGGCTACGAGCAGTACTTC
TRBV25-1	NA	12	TRBJ2-5	few	CASSATVETQYF	TGTGCCAGCAGTGCGACGGTAGAGACCCAGTACTTC
TRBV30	NA	14	TRBJ2-6	NA	CACLRGYGANVLTF	TGTGCCTGCCTCAGGGGTTATGGGGCCAACGTCCTGACTTTC